This TCR beta chain was identified in a study of shared clonotypes between healthy human individuals. Profiling relied on immunoSEQ multiplex PCR, and the TCRdb table lists in-frame clones only, not all of them. Of over a million clones detected, around 97% appear once; the ten largest clones hold approximately 1.1%. With 2 bases removed from V and 0 bases from J, the gap between germline ends came to 18 bases. The CDR3 totals 17 residues. The germline CDR1 and CDR2 sequences are SGHRS and YFSETQ. The sequence was collected from a young man in good health. The chain combines TRBV5-1 with TRBJ2-7, with D possibly TRBD2 on 5 matching bases. The sequenced material came from naive CD4+ T cells sorted from blood. Subset defined: CD45RA+ positively selected. The CDR3 DNA sequence: TGCGCCAGCAGCTTTGCCGTTTTGAGCGGTAGCTCCTACGAGCAGTACTTC. Translating gives CASSFAVLSGSSYEQYF.